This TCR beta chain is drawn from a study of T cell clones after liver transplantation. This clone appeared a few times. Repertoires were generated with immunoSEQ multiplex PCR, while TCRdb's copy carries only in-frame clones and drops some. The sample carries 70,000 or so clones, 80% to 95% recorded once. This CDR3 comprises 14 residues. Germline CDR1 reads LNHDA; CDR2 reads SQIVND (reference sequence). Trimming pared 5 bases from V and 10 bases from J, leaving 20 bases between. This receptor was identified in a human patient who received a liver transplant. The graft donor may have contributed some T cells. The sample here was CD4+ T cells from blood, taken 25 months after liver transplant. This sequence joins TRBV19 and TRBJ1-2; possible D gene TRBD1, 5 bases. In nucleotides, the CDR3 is TGTGCCAGTAGTGGTCGCCGTCACGTAGGGGACTACACCTTC. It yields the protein CASSGRRHVGDYTF.